Presented here are 28 T cell receptor beta chains from one specimen sequenced in a study of blood T cell repertoires in COVID-19. Sequencing was performed with immunoSEQ multiplex PCR; in TCRdb, only in-frame clones are kept and a portion is missing. The top ten hold 1.5% to 2% of the sample, which has 130,000 to 150,000 clones, 70% to 90% seen once. Sequenced material: peripheral blood. The receptors stem from a man between 65 and 85 years old with acute or convalescent COVID-19.

The chain uses TRBV4-1 and TRBJ2-4; 9 bases are a match to TRBD2. Looked up from germline, CDR1 is MGHRA and CDR2 is YSYEKL. This CDR3 spans 16 amino acids. J lost 7 bases, V lost 4 bases, and 11 bases had no gene match. For the CDR3, the DNA is TGCGCCAGCAGCCTTGACCCCGGGACTAGCATGAACATTCAGTACTTC. Translated, it gives CASSLDPGTSMNIQYF.

This clone has only one observation. The chain links TRBV5-6 to TRBJ1-1; tentatively, D is TRBD1 (5 bases). With 0 bases removed from V and 1 base from J, the gap between germline ends came to 16 bases. The V gene's germline CDR1 is SGHDT and CDR2 YYEEEE. This CDR3 is built from 17 residues. CDR3 protein: CASSLGRGGSGNTEAFF. The DNA for the CDR3 is TGTGCCAGCAGCTTGGGACGCGGGGGGAGTGGGAACACTGAAGCTTTCTTT.

The chain employs TRBV28 and TRBJ2-1; the D gene is possibly TRBD1 (5 bases). The germline V gene encodes CDR1 MDHEN and CDR2 SYDVKM. There are 17 residues in the CDR3. V lost 3 bases, J lost 4 bases, and 19 bases lay in between. This chain's CDR3 is CASSFSKGLTRYNEQFF. DNA of the CDR3: TGTGCCAGCAGTTTTTCGAAGGGGCTCACACGTTACAATGAGCAGTTCTTC. Combining the CDR3 with reference TRBV28 and TRBJ2-1 gives the whole variable domain DVKVTQSSRYLVKRTGEKVFLECVQDMDHENMFWYRQDPGLGLRLIYFSYDVKMKEKGDIPEGYSVSREKKERFSLILESASTNQTSMYLCASSFSKGLTRYNEQFFGPGTRLTVL.

The rearrangement links TRBV5-4 to TRBJ2-5; 13 nucleotides match TRBD2. The J segment lost 2 bases and the V segment lost 4 bases, leaving 5 bases of the junction unmatched. The CDR3 sequence is 16 residues long. Germline assignment: CDR1 SGHNT and CDR2 YYREEE (reference sequence). CDR3 region: CASSGSTSGGQETQYF. CDR3 nucleotide sequence: TGTGCCAGCAGCGGATCGACTAGCGGGGGGCAAGAGACCCAGTACTTC.

The V gene is TRBV6-5, the J gene TRBJ2-6; D not certain. This CDR3 spans 13 amino acids. The germline gives CDR1 MNHEY, CDR2 SVGAGI. The V gene lost 8 bases and the J gene lost 0 bases, with 5 bases spanning the gap. CDR3 nucleotides: TGTGCCAGCTTTAGCTCTGGGGCCAACGTCCTGACTTTC. It specifies CASFSSGANVLTF.

The chain employs TRBV5-1 and TRBJ2-1; 7 bases match TRBD1. V was pared by 4 bases and J by 4 bases, with 5 bases of the junction left unmatched. The CDR3 consists of 14 residues. The germline gives CDR1 SGHRS, CDR2 YFSETQ. The CDR3 DNA sequence: TGCGCCAGCAGCCAAGGGACAGTTTACAATGAGCAGTTCTTC. Translating it yields CASSQGTVYNEQFF.

This clone was recorded once. The chain is built from TRBV5-1 and TRBJ2-5, with D possibly being TRBD1 (6 bases). Looked up from germline, CDR1 is SGHRS and CDR2 is YFSETQ. V was clipped by 1 base and J by 2 bases, with 15 bases between them. This CDR3 comprises 16 residues. The CDR3 sequence: CASSLFAGGSQETQYF. CDR3 coding DNA: TGCGCCAGCAGCTTGTTCGCTGGGGGCTCACAAGAGACCCAGTACTTC. The whole variable domain, remainder taken from reference TRBV5-1 and TRBJ2-5, is KAGVTQTPRYLIKTRGQQVTLSCSPISGHRSVSWYQQTPGQGLQFLFEYFSETQRNKGNFPGRFSGRQFSNSRSEMNVSTLELGDSALYLCASSLFAGGSQETQYFGPGTRLLVL.

The gene calls are TRBV19 and TRBJ1-2, with D maybe TRBD1 (6 bases). Trimming pared 8 bases from V and 2 bases from J, leaving 12 bases between. Germline V gene lookup returns CDR1 LNHDA and CDR2 SQIVND (reference sequence). This CDR3 has 13 residues. The CDR3, as DNA: TGTGCCAGTCAGGACAGACGAAACTATGGCTACACCTTC. Its translation: CASQDRRNYGYTF.

This chain joins TRBV3-1 (or the pseudogene TRBV3-2) and TRBJ2-2; 10 bases are shared with TRBD1. The CDR3 length is 16 residues. The J segment lost 7 bases and the V segment lost 2 bases, leaving 7 bases of the junction unmatched. Germline CDR1 LGHDT, CDR2 YNNKEL (reference sequence). CDR3 sequence reads: CASSQYGQGEVGELFF. DNA for the CDR3: TGTGCCAGCAGCCAATACGGACAGGGGGAAGTCGGGGAGCTGTTTTTT.

This sequence joins TRBV28 and TRBJ2-1, with 11 bases that match TRBD2. The CDR3 has 15 amino acids. CDR1 is MDHEN and CDR2 is SYDVKM in the germline V gene. The V and J ends lost 6 bases and 8 bases, in that order; junction bases with no gene match: 9. The CDR3 region is CASRTSGAGFDEQFF. In DNA, the CDR3 is TGTGCCAGCAGGACTAGCGGGGCCGGGTTTGATGAGCAGTTCTTC.

This clone showed up just once. The chain links TRBV19 to TRBJ1-4; D not certain. The V and J ends lost 4 bases and 3 bases respectively, with 9 bases between them. The CDR3 totals 14 residues. Per germline, CDR1 LNHDA and CDR2 SQIVND (reference sequence). CDR3 residues: CASSKSSANEKLFF. Written as DNA, the CDR3 is TGTGCCAGTAGTAAGAGTTCGGCTAATGAAAAACTGTTTTTT.

This sequence joins TRBV5-1 and TRBJ2-1; TRBD2 matches at 10 bases. Germline CDR1 reads SGHRS; CDR2 reads YFSETQ. CDR3 length: 16 residues. The J segment lost 7 bases and the V segment lost 2 bases, leaving 9 bases of the junction unmatched. This CDR3 reads CASSFSTSGVNNEQFF. For the CDR3, the DNA is TGCGCCAGCAGCTTTTCAACTAGCGGGGTCAATAATGAGCAGTTCTTC.

The chain joins TRBV7-9 to TRBJ2-3; D gene uncertain. CDR1 and CDR2 from the germline V gene are SEHNR and FQNEAQ (reference sequence). Trimming took off 1 base at V and 0 bases at J, with 14 bases between the two ends. The CDR3 is 17 residues long. CDR3 nucleotides: TGTGCCAGCAGCTTAGGCCGAGCGCCTACTAGCACAGATACGCAGTATTTT. Translation gives CASSLGRAPTSTDTQYF.

V usage is TRBV19 and J usage is TRBJ2-1; TRBD2 matches at 9 bases. The CDR3 covers 16 residues. Germline CDR1 is LNHDA and CDR2 is SQIVND (reference sequence). V lost 8 bases to trimming and J lost 6 bases; unmatched junction nucleotides: 14. The DNA for the CDR3 is TGTGCCAGTGCGCTAGCGGGACTTTGGACTAGCAATGAGCAGTTCTTC. Its translation: CASALAGLWTSNEQFF.

The sample holds one count of this clone. The gene calls are TRBV9 and TRBJ1-1; possible D gene TRBD1, 5 bases. Trimming pared 0 bases from V and 5 bases from J, leaving 11 bases between. Germline V gene sequence: CDR1 SGDLS, CDR2 YYNGEE. This CDR3 contains 14 residues. The CDR3 coding sequence is TGTGCCAGCAGCGTAGATATAGGGGTGACTGAAGCTTTCTTT. The encoded protein is CASSVDIGVTEAFF.

The rearrangement joins TRBV7-8 to TRBJ2-2; D remains ambiguous. Trimming shortened V by 3 bases and J by 5 bases, and 22 bases separated the two germline ends. The CDR3 consists of 18 residues. CDR1 is SGHVS, CDR2 FQNEAQ, per germline. The CDR3 nucleotides read TGTGCCAGCAGCTTGGAGAGCCGTCTAGTAGCAAATACCGGGGAGCTGTTTTTT. This gives the protein CASSLESRLVANTGELFF.

V is TRBV10-3 and J is TRBJ1-3, with D possibly matching TRBD1 (5 bases). Trimming removed 4 bases from V and 0 bases from J, with 10 bases in between. Germline V lookup: CDR1 ENHRY, CDR2 SYGVKD. This CDR3 comprises 15 residues. For the CDR3, the DNA is TGTGCCATCAGTGGGAGTGGGGCCTCTGGAAACACCATATATTTT. It yields the protein CAISGSGASGNTIYF.

The rearrangement links TRBV19 to TRBJ2-7; 7 bases agree with TRBD1. There are 14 residues in the CDR3. V shed 0 bases and J 3 bases; nucleotides not matched to a gene: 2. CDR1 LNHDA and CDR2 SQIVND come from the germline V gene (reference sequence). The CDR3 sequence: CASSIEDRVYEQYF. The CDR3, as DNA: TGTGCCAGTAGTATAGAAGACAGGGTCTACGAGCAGTACTTC. The full variable domain, rest sourced from reference TRBV19 and TRBJ2-7, is DGGITQSPKYLFRKEGQNVTLSCEQNLNHDAMYWYRQDPGQGLRLIYYSQIVNDFQKGDIAEGYSVSREKKESFPLTVTSAQKNPTAFYLCASSIEDRVYEQYFGPGTRLTVT.

The chain couples TRBV18 to TRBJ2-1; 8 bases line up with TRBD1. From germline, CDR1 is KGHSH and CDR2 LQKENI. The CDR3 is 15 amino acids. Trimming cost V 1 base and J 6 bases; bases outside gene matches: 5. The CDR3, as DNA: TGTGCCAGCTCACCACAGCCAGGGGGCATCAATGAGCAGTTCTTC. This gives the protein CASSPQPGGINEQFF.

The chain recombines TRBV3-1 (or the pseudogene TRBV3-2) with TRBJ2-7, with D tentatively TRBD2 (6 bases). The CDR3 loop spans 15 amino acids. Germline values: CDR1 LGHDT, CDR2 YNNKEL (reference sequence). V shed 4 bases and J shed 1 base, with 14 bases lying between them. DNA of the CDR3: TGTGCCAGCAGCCGTGGGGTAGCGGTATCCTACGAGCAGTACTTC. Protein: CASSRGVAVSYEQYF.

The CDR3 is CASSRTGGAYEQYF. DNA for the CDR3: TGTGCCAGTAGTCGAACAGGGGGGGCCTACGAGCAGTACTTC. This chain uses TRBV19 with TRBJ2-7; D possibly corresponds to TRBD1 (8 bases). V dropped 5 bases and J dropped 2 bases, with 13 bases sitting between them. Germline CDR1 reads LNHDA; CDR2 reads SQIVND (reference sequence). The CDR3 is made up of 14 amino acids.

The chain recombines TRBV27 with TRBJ2-4, with 7 positions matching TRBD2. J gave up 7 bases and V 4 bases, and 10 bases lay outside the gene matches. This CDR3 has 15 amino acids. Looked up from germline, CDR1 is MNHEY and CDR2 is SMNVEV (reference sequence). The CDR3 coding sequence is TGTGCCAGCAGTTCCTACAGCGTCGGGGGGAACATTCAGTACTTC. Encoded protein: CASSSYSVGGNIQYF.

This sequence joins TRBV11-2 and TRBJ1-2, with 8 bases aligning to TRBD1. V dropped 5 bases and J dropped 2; count of bases not matched to a gene: 7. Germline-derived CDR1 and CDR2 are SGHAT and FQNNGV. The length of the CDR3 is 15 residues. The CDR3 loop is CASSPGAGGNYGYTF. The CDR3 region has the DNA TGTGCCAGCAGCCCAGGAGCAGGGGGCAACTATGGCTACACCTTC.

The genes are TRBV5-1 and TRBJ2-1; D remains ambiguous. Germline CDR1 SGHRS, CDR2 YFSETQ. V was shortened by 7 bases and J by 2 bases, with 13 bases between the two germline ends. The CDR3 totals 14 residues. CDR3 sequence reads: CASATGGPYNEQFF. CDR3 sequence (DNA): TGCGCCAGCGCCACCGGCGGCCCCTACAATGAGCAGTTCTTC.

This sequence joins TRBV7-2 and TRBJ1-1, with 9 nucleotides matching TRBD1. CDR1 SGHTA and CDR2 FQGNSA come from the germline V gene. This CDR3 region has 15 residues. V was pared by 4 bases and J by 5 bases, with 8 bases of the junction left unmatched. CDR3 bases: TGTGCCAGCAGCTGGGGGACAGGGACGTGGACTGAAGCTTTCTTT. Amino acids: CASSWGTGTWTEAFF.

V and J are TRBV25-1 and TRBJ1-1, with a possible D match to TRBD1 (6 bases). Germline lookup yields CDR1 MGHDK and CDR2 SYGVNS. Deletions cut 6 bases from V and 1 base from J, with 9 bases between. CDR3 size: 13 residues. The CDR3 nucleotides are TGTGCCAGCAGAATACAGGGGAACACTGAAGCTTTCTTT. Translation: CASRIQGNTEAFF.

V and J are TRBV14 and TRBJ2-3, with TRBD1 matching 9 bases. Unmatched junction bases numbered 8, after V lost 3 bases and J lost 4 bases. The CDR3 has 16 amino acids. Germline V gene data show CDR1 as SGHDN and CDR2 as FVKESK. The CDR3 DNA follows: TGTGCCAGCAGCCAGGACCCGGGACAGGGTTCAGATACGCAGTATTTT. It yields the protein CASSQDPGQGSDTQYF.

The rearrangement links TRBV6-5 to TRBJ2-1, with 7 nucleotides matching TRBD2. Germline V lookup: CDR1 MNHEY, CDR2 SVGAGI. With V trimmed by 2 bases and J by 9 bases, 10 bases remained unmatched. The CDR3 spans 15 residues. The CDR3 coding sequence is TGTGCCAGCAGTTACAATCTAGCGGTTCCCGGTGAGCAGTTCTTC. Protein: CASSYNLAVPGEQFF.